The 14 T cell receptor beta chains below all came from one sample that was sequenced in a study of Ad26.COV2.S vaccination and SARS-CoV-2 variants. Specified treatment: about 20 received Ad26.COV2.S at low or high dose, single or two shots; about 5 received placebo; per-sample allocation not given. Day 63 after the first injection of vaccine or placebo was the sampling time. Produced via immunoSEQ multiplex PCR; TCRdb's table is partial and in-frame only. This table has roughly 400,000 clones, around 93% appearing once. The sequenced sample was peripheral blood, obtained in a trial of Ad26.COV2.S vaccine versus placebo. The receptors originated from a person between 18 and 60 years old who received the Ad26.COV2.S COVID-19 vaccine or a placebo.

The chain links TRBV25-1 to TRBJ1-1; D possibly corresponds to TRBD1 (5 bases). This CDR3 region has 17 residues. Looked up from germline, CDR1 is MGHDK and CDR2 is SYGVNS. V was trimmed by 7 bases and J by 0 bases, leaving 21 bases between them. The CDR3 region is CASKTNLGTSMNTEAFF. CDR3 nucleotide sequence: TGTGCCAGCAAAACAAACCTCGGGACGTCGATGAACACTGAAGCTTTCTTT.

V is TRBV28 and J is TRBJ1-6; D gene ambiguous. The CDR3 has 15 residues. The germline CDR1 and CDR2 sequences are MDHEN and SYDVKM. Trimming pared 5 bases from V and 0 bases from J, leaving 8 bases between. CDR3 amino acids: CASSGLGSYNSPLHF. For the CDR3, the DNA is TGTGCCAGCAGTGGCTTGGGCTCCTATAATTCACCCCTCCACTTT.

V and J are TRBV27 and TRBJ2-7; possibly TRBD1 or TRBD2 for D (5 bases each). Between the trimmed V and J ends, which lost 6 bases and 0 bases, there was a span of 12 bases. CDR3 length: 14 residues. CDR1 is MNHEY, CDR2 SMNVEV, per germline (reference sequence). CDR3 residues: CASRDWGSSYEQYF. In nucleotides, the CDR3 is TGTGCCAGCAGGGATTGGGGGAGCTCCTACGAGCAGTACTTC.

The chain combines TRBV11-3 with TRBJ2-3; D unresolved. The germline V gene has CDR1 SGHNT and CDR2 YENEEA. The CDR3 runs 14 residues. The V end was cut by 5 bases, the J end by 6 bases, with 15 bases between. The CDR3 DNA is TGTGCCAGCAGCCCGAGAGCGAGCGTGGATACGCAGTATTTT. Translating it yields CASSPRASVDTQYF. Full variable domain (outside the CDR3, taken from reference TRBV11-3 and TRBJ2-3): EAGVVQSPRYKIIEKKQPVAFWCNPISGHNTLYWYLQNLGQGPELLIRYENEEAVDDSQLPKDRFSAERLKGVDSTLKIQPAELGDSAVYLCASSPRASVDTQYFGPGTRLTVL.

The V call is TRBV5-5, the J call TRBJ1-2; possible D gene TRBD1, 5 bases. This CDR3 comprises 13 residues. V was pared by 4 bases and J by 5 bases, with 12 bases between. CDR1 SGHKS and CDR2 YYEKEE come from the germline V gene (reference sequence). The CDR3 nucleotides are TGTGCCAGCAGCCCAGGGTTAGGGTATGGCTACACCTTC. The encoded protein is CASSPGLGYGYTF.

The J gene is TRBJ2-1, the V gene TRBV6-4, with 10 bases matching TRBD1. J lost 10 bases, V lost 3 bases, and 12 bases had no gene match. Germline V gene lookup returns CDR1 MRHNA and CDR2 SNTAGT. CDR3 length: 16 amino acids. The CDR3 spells CASSEFGTGASEEQFF. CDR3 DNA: TGTGCCAGCAGTGAATTCGGGACAGGGGCTTCGGAGGAGCAGTTCTTC.

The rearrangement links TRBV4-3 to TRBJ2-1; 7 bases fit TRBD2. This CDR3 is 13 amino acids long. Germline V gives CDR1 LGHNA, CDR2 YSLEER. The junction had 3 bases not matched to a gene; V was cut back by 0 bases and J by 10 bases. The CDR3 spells CASSQDGRGEQFF. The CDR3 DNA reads TGCGCCAGCAGCCAAGACGGGCGGGGGGAGCAGTTCTTC.

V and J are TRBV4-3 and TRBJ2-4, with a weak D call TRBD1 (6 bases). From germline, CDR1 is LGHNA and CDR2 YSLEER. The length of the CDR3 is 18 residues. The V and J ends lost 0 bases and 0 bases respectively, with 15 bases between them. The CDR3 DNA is TGCGCCAGCAGCCAAGATCAAGACAGGATTAGAGCCAAAAACATTCAGTACTTC. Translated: CASSQDQDRIRAKNIQYF.

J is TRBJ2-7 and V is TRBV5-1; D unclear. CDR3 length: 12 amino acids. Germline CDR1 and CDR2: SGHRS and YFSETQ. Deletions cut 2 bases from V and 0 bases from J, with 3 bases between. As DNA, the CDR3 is TGCGCCAGCAGCTTCGACTCCTACGAGCAGTACTTC. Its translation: CASSFDSYEQYF.

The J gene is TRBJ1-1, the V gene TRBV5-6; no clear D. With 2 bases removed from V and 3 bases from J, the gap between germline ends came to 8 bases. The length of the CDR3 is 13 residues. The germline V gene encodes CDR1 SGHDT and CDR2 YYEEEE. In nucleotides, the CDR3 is TGTGCCAGCAGCTTACCCAGACACACTGAAGCTTTCTTT. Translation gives CASSLPRHTEAFF.

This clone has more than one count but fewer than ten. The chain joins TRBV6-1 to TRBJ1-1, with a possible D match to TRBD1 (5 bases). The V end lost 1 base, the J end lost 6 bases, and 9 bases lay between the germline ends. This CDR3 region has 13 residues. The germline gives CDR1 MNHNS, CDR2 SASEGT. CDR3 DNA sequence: TGTGCCAGCAGTGAAGTTAGAGGGGCTGAAGCTTTCTTT. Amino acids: CASSEVRGAEAFF.

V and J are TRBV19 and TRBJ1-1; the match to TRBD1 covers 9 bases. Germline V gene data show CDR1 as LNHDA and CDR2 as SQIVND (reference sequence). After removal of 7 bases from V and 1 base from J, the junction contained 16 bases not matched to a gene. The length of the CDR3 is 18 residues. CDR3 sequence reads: CASTIPPGQGRGNTEAFF. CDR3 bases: TGTGCCAGTACCATCCCCCCGGGACAGGGCAGGGGGAACACTGAAGCTTTCTTT.

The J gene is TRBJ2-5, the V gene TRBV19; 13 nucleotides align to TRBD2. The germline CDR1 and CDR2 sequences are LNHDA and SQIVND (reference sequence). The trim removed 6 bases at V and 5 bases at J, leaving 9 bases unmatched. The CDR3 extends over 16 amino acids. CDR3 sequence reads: CASRPTSGGAWETQYF. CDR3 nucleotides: TGTGCCAGTAGGCCCACTAGCGGGGGGGCCTGGGAGACCCAGTACTTC. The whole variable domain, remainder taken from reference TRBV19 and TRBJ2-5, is DGGITQSPKYLFRKEGQNVTLSCEQNLNHDAMYWYRQDPGQGLRLIYYSQIVNDFQKGDIAEGYSVSREKKESFPLTVTSAQKNPTAFYLCASRPTSGGAWETQYFGPGTRLLVL.

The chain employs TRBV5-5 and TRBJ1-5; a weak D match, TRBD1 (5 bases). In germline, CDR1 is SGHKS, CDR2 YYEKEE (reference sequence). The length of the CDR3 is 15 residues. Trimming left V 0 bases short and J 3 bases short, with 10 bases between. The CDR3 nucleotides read TGTGCCAGCAGCTTGGGGGCAGGGTCCAATCAGCCCCAGCATTTT. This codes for CASSLGAGSNQPQHF.